Listed below are T cell receptor beta chains from one sample, sequenced in a study of T cell responses to AZD1222 COVID-19 vaccine. TCRdb keeps only in-frame clones here, not all; method: immunoSEQ multiplex PCR. In the table there are 100,000 to 120,000 clones, about 85% of which are singletons. This specimen was peripheral blood, taken on day 0 of AZD1222 vaccination. The receptors were gathered from an adult in good health. CDR3s include the opening cysteine and the closing phenylalanine or tryptophan. For some rows the clone size is stated as once, few or many, or as a class when expanded; others skip it.

clone_size v_call cdr3_aa
once TRBV28 CASSLGGWSGGNGYTF
- TRBV4-2 CASSQDGDNSPLHF
- TRBV7-2 CASSVGPAGGQGDTQYF
- TRBV24-1 CATSDGLLPASPLHF
- TRBV7-6 CASSLSPGANVLTF
once TRBV7-3 CASSETGGHHTEAFF
- TRBV19 CASSSNARGRQPQHF
- TRBV7-6 CASSLGPGGSNQPQHF
- TRBV6-5 CASSIRQNNEKLFF
- TRBV2 CASSDRQGSYEQYF
few TRBV11-3 CASSSGSHGYTF
- TRBV7-2 CASSLVATGELFF
- TRBV19 CASSIASVTGELFF
- TRBV7-3 CASSSGVTGELFF
- TRBV5-4 CASSPDRSTNEKLFF
- TRBV5-1 CASRGSPLADSYEQYF
- TRBV28 CASSTSWTGGDGYTF
- TRBV4-3 CASSQDPKGAIGVKTEAFF
- TRBV19 CASRDRDQPQHF
- TRBV9 CASSVEVGSYNEQFF
few TRBV11-1 CASSQLAGNTGELFF
- TRBV6-1 CASSEEGVRNIQYF
- TRBV5-6 CASSDVAGEEKLFF
- TRBV6-5 CASRGLSGQETQYF
- TRBV7-2 CASRSRTSGGETQYF
- TRBV18 CASSPASGDQGHTIYF
- TRBV5-1 CASKSGTLDNEQFF
- TRBV5-5 CASSLVPGTRHEQYF
- TRBV6-2/TRBV6-3 CASSPASGTGGEKLFF
few TRBV29-1 CSGNEGISSYNEQFF
- TRBV27 CASSHPRTGMNTEAFF
- TRBV5-5 CASSLDPDRVLNEQFF
- TRBV28 CASSLGTPYEQYF
- TRBV28 CASSSRDRGSSYEQYF